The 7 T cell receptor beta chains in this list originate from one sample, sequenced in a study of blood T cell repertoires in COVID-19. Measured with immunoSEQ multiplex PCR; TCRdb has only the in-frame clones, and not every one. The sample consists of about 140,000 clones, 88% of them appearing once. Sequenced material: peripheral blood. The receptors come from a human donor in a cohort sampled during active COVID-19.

CDR3 amino acids: CASSLPAGTEAYEQYF. DNA of the CDR3: TGTGCCAGCAGCTTACCCGCCGGGACTGAAGCCTACGAGCAGTACTTC. The chain has TRBV11-2 and TRBJ2-7; maybe TRBD2 (6 bases). Germline V gene sequence: CDR1 SGHAT, CDR2 FQNNGV. V was clipped by 2 bases and J by 2 bases, with 16 bases between them. CDR3 size: 16 residues. Full variable domain (rest looked up from reference TRBV11-2 and TRBJ2-7): EAGVAQSPRYKIIEKRQSVAFWCNPISGHATLYWYQQILGQGPKLLIQFQNNGVVDDSQLPKDRFSAERLKGVDSTLKIQPAKLEDSAVYLCASSLPAGTEAYEQYFGPGTRLTVT.

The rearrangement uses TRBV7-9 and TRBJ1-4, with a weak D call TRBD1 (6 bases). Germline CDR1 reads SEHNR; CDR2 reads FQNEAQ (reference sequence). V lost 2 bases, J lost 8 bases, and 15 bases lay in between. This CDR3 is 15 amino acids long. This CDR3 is CASSLNGQGIEKLFF. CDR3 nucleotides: TGTGCCAGCAGCTTAAATGGGCAGGGGATAGAAAAACTGTTTTTT.

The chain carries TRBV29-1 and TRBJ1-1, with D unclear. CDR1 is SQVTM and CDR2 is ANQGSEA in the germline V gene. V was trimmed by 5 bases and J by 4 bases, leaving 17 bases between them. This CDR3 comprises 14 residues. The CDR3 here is CSVKSGLGGTEAFF. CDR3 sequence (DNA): TGCAGCGTTAAAAGCGGTTTGGGAGGCACTGAAGCTTTCTTT.

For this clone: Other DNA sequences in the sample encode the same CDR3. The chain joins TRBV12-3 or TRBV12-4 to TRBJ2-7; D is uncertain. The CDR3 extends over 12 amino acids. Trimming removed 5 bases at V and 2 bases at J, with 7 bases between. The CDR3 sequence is CASSPTAYEQYF. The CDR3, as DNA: TGTGCCAGCAGTCCCACAGCCTACGAGCAGTACTTC.

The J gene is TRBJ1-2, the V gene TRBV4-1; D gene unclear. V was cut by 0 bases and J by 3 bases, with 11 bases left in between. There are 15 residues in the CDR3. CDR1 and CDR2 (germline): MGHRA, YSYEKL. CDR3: CASSQDLAPHYGYTF. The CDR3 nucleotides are TGCGCCAGCAGCCAAGATTTAGCACCCCACTATGGCTACACCTTC.

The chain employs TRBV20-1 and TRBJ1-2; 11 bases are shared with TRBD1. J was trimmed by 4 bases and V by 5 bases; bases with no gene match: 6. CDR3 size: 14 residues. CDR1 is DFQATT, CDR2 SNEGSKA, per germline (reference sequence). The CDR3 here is CSARGQGAGYGYTF. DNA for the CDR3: TGCAGTGCTCGTGGACAGGGGGCGGGCTATGGCTACACCTTC.

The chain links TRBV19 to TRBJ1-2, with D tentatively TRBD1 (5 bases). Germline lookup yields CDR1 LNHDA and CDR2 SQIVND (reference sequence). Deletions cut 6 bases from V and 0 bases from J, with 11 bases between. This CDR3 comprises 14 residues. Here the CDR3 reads CASSTGGANYGYTF. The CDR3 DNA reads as TGTGCCAGTAGCACGGGGGGAGCTAACTATGGCTACACCTTC.